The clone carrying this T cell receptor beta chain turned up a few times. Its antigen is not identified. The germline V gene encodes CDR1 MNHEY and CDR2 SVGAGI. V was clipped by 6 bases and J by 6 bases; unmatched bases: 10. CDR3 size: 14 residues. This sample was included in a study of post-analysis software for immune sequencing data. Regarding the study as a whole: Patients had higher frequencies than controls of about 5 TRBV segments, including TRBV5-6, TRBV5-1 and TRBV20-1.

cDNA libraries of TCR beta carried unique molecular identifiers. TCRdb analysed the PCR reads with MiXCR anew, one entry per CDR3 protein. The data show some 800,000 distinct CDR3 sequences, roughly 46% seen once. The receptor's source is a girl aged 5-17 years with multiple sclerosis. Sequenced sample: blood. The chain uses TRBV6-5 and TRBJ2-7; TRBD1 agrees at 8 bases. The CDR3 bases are TGTGCCAGCAGACGCGGACAGGGAGGCCGCGAGCAGTACTTC. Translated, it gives CASRRGQGGREQYF.